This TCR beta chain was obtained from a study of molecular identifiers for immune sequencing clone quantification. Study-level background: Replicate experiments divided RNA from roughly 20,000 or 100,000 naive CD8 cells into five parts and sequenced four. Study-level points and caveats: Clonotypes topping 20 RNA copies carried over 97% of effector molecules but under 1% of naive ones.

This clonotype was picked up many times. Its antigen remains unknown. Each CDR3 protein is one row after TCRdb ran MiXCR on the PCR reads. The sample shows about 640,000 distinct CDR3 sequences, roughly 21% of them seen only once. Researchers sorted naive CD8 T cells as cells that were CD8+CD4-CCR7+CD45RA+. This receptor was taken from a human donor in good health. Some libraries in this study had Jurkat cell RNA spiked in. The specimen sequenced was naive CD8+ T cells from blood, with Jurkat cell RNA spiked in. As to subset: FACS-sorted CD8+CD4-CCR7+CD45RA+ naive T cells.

CDR3 in amino acids: CSVDAGEQYF. The CDR3, as DNA: TGCAGCGTTGACGCCGGGGAGCAGTACTTC. V gene TRBV29-1 combines with J gene TRBJ2-7, with D unresolved. The V end was cut by 3 bases, the J end by 7 bases, with 7 bases between. CDR1 is SQVTM, CDR2 ANQGSEA, per germline. The length of the CDR3 is 10 residues.